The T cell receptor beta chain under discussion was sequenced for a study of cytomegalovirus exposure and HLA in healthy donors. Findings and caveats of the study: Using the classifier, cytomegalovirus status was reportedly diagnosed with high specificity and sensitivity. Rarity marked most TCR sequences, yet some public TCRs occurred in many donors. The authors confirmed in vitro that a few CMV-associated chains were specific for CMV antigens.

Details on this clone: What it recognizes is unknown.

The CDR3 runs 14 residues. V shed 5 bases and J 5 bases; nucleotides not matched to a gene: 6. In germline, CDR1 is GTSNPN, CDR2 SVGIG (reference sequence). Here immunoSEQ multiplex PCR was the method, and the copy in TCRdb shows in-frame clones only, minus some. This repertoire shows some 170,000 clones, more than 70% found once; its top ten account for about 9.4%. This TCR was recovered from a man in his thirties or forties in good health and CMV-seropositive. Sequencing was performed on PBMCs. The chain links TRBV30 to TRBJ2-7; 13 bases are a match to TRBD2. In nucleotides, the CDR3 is TGTGCCTGGGGGACGGGACTAGCGGGAAACGAGCAGTACTTC. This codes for CAWGTGLAGNEQYF.